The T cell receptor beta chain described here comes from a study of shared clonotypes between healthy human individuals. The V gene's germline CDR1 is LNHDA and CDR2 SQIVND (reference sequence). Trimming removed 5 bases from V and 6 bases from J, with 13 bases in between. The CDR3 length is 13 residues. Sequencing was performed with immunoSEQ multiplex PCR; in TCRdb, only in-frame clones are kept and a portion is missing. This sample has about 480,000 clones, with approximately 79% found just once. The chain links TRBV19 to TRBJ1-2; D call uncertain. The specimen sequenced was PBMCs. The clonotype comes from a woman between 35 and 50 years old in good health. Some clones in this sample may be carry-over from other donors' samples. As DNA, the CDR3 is TGTGCCAGTAGTCCCTGGAGGGTCGATGGCTACACCTTC. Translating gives CASSPWRVDGYTF.